The sequence of this TCR beta chain was determined in a study of blood T cell repertoires in COVID-19. Germline values: CDR1 MNHNY, CDR2 SVGAGI (reference sequence). The CDR3 spans 18 residues. Trimming cost V 6 bases and J 2 bases; bases outside gene matches: 13. Original handling: For nucleated cells, counts were estimated from reference gene primer amplification. Profiled with immunoSEQ multiplex PCR; TCRdb holds only in-frame clones, not every one. V and J calls and clone size are those listed in that table; D and trimming were worked out from the DNA. The data show about 150,000 clones, 78% seen once.

The chain is built from TRBV6-6 and TRBJ2-2; 9 bases fit TRBD1. Sequenced: peripheral blood. This sequence was found in a woman of 80 years or more with acute or convalescent COVID-19. The CDR3 sequence: CASRRTGGEMSNTGELFF. The CDR3, as DNA: TGTGCCAGCAGACGAACAGGGGGCGAAATGTCAAACACCGGGGAGCTGTTTTTT.